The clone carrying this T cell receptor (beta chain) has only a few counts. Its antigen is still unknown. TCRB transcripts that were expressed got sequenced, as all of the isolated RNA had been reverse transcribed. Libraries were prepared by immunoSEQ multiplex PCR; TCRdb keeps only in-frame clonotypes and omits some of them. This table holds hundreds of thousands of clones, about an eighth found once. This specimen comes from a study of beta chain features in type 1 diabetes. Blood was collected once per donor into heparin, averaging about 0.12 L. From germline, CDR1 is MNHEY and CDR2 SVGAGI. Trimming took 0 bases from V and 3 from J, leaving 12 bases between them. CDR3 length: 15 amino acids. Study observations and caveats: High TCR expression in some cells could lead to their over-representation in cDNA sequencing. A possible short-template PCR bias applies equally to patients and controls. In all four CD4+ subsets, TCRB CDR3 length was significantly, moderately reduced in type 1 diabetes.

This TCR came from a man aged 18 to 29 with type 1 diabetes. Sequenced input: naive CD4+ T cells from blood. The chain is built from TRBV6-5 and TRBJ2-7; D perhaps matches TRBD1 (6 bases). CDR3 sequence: CASSYSRTDVYEQYF. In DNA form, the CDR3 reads TGTGCCAGCAGTTACTCACGGACAGACGTCTACGAGCAGTACTTC.